These 17 T cell receptor beta chains share one sample of origin, sequenced in a study (dated by TCRdb to between 2014 and 2016). Library method: 5' RACE. The sequencer listed for this sample is Illumina MiSeq. TCRdb applied fastp at Q25 and MiXCR to the public reads, then kept only in-frame beta chains. Each record represents a unique CDR3 protein, reported with the most common genes and DNA among its rows. Present in this sample are roughly 69,000 distinct CDR3 sequences, about 20% of which were seen just once. Of the sample, under 3.5% falls within the top ten clones. Sequencing used memory CD4+ T cells sorted from a lymph node. The cell subset or site label here, explained by the study, means: memory CD4+ T cells, CD4+CD45RO+CD25-. The receptors come from a female donor with breast cancer.

The chain combines TRBV20-1 with TRBJ2-5; 10 bases are a match to TRBD1. The length of the CDR3 is 14 residues. Trimming at V came to 3 bases and at J to 5 bases, leaving 6 bases not matched to a gene. Per the germline V gene, CDR1 is DFQATT and CDR2 is SNEGSKA (reference sequence). The CDR3 DNA is TGCAGTGCTAGTCTGGGGACAGGGGAGGAGACCCAGTACTTC. Its translation is CSASLGTGEETQYF.

The sample holds a few counts of this clonotype. This clone may be a read error of a much larger clone one base away. The chain employs TRBV7-8 and TRBJ2-3; D is uncertain. The CDR3 runs 14 residues. Germline CDR1 and CDR2: SGHVS and FQNEAQ. CDR3 residues: CASSLAQRTVTQYF. CDR3 bases: TGTGCCAGCAGCTTAGCCCAACGCACAGTTACGCAGTATTTT.

This clonotype was found a few times. This sequence joins TRBV5-1 and TRBJ2-5; TRBD2 matches at 7 bases. Germline loops: CDR1 SGHRS, CDR2 YFSETQ. V was pared by 4 bases and J by 5 bases, with 11 bases of the junction left unmatched. This CDR3 has 15 residues. CDR3 loop: CASSGGLSLGETQYF. The CDR3 nucleotides are TGCGCCAGCAGCGGGGGACTATCGCTCGGGGAGACCCAGTACTTC.

This clonotype was observed a few times. The chain carries TRBV20-1 and TRBJ1-2, with D unclear. The CDR3 runs to 15 residues. Trimming stripped 6 bases from V and 1 base from J, with 18 bases between. Germline CDR1 is DFQATT and CDR2 is SNEGSKA (reference sequence). CDR3 sequence (DNA): TGCAGTGCGGATCCGGGAGGCTCGGGTAACTATGGCTACACCTTC. This translates into CSADPGGSGNYGYTF.

The CDR3 region has the DNA TGTGCCAGCGGCCCCCCCGGGGGCCGGAACACCGGGGAGCTGTTTTTT. Translated, it gives CASGPPGGRNTGELFF. V usage is TRBV7-2 and J usage is TRBJ2-2; D possibly uses TRBD1 or TRBD2 (6 bases each). CDR3 length: 16 residues. Trimming shortened V by 8 bases and J by 1 base, and 17 bases separated the two germline ends. Per germline, CDR1 SGHTA and CDR2 FQGNSA. Variable domain in full (rest from reference TRBV7-2 and TRBJ2-2): GAGVSQSPSNKVTEKGKDVELRCDPISGHTALYWYRQSLGQGLEFLIYFQGNSAPDKSGLPSDRFSAERTGGSVSTLTIQRTQQEDSAVYLCASGPPGGRNTGELFFGEGSRLTVL.

Concerning this clonotype itself: One end of the junction varies from germline; a read error may be responsible. This chain joins TRBV6-1 and TRBJ2-5; the D gene is possibly TRBD2 (6 bases). Germline-derived CDR1 and CDR2 are MNHNS and SASEGT. The CDR3 spans 14 residues. CDR3 region: CAGRPRGGPETQYF. The CDR3 DNA follows: TGTGCCGGCAGACCTAGAGGAGGGCCGGAGACCCAGTACTTC.

The V gene is TRBV28, the J gene TRBJ2-3; weak D call: TRBD2 (5 bases). V shed 5 bases and J shed 0 bases, with 9 bases lying between them. CDR3 length: 14 residues. In germline, CDR1 is MDHEN, CDR2 SYDVKM. CDR3 sequence reads: CASSVGSSTDTQYF. DNA for the CDR3: TGTGCCAGCAGTGTAGGGAGTAGCACAGATACGCAGTATTTT.

This clonotype was detected a few times. The V call is TRBV2, the J call TRBJ1-4; D call uncertain. Trimming took off 5 bases at V and 0 bases at J, with 7 bases between the two ends. CDR1 is SNHLY, CDR2 FYNNEI, per germline. The CDR3 contains 14 residues. CDR3 DNA sequence: TGTGCCAGCAGTCCCCTCGCAACTAATGAAAAACTGTTTTTT. Encoded protein: CASSPLATNEKLFF.

This clonotype came up a few times. V is TRBV3-1 and J is TRBJ1-1; D uncertain. The CDR3 has 15 amino acids. Germline V gives CDR1 LGHDT, CDR2 YNNKEL (reference sequence). V was shortened by 3 bases and J by 6 bases, with 17 bases between the two germline ends. The CDR3 is CASSQGAQGLAEAFF. The CDR3 DNA follows: TGTGCCAGCAGCCAGGGTGCTCAAGGTCTCGCTGAAGCTTTCTTT.

This clonotype was seen at least ten times. The genes are TRBV4-3 and TRBJ2-3, with D perhaps being TRBD1 or TRBD2 (5 bases each). The V gene's germline CDR1 is LGHNA and CDR2 YSLEER. Trimming left V 4 bases short and J 4 bases short, with 18 bases between. The CDR3 runs 16 residues. The CDR3 spells CASSLQIRGSPDTQYF. As DNA, the CDR3 is TGCGCCAGCAGCCTCCAAATCCGGGGCTCTCCAGATACGCAGTATTTT.

The chain couples TRBV5-1 to TRBJ1-5, with D possibly being TRBD1 (5 bases). This CDR3 is built from 13 residues. Germline V gene lookup returns CDR1 SGHRS and CDR2 YFSETQ. Trimming shortened V by 4 bases and J by 6 bases, and 11 bases separated the two germline ends. The CDR3 loop is CASSAQGAQPQHF. In DNA form, the CDR3 reads TGCGCCAGCAGCGCCCAGGGAGCTCAGCCCCAGCATTTT.

This clonotype occurred many times. The chain carries TRBV5-1 and TRBJ1-6; TRBD1 is a possible D gene (5 bases). CDR3 length: 15 amino acids. V was pared by 1 base and J by 8 bases, with 13 bases between. Germline V gives CDR1 SGHRS, CDR2 YFSETQ. The CDR3 protein is CASSLQGKTDSPLHF. The DNA of the CDR3 is TGCGCCAGCAGCTTGCAGGGAAAAACAGATTCACCCCTCCACTTT.

This clonotype was seen only a few times. This sequence joins TRBV5-6 and TRBJ2-7; TRBD1 aligns across 8 bases. Germline loops: CDR1 SGHDT, CDR2 YYEEEE. This CDR3 region has 17 residues. Trimming took 6 bases from V and 3 from J; bases not matched to a gene: 17. The CDR3 loop reads CASTEQGGPRKFYEQYF. The CDR3 DNA follows: TGTGCCAGCACCGAACAGGGGGGACCTAGGAAGTTCTACGAGCAGTACTTC.

As concerns this clonotype: A much larger clone lies one base from this, so it may be a read error. V gene TRBV7-2 combines with J gene TRBJ2-3; D gene ambiguous. The end of the DNA aligns better with TRBJ1-5, so the J call may be wrong. The length of the CDR3 is 13 residues. CDR1 and CDR2 from the germline V gene are SGHTA and FQGNSA. The CDR3 here is CASSLAYTDTQHF. Written as DNA, the CDR3 is TGTGCCAGCAGCTTAGCGTACACCGATACGCAGCATTTT.

This clonotype was counted between two and nine times. This rearrangement joins TRBV5-5 to TRBJ2-1, with D hard to call. Between the trimmed V and J ends, which lost 7 bases and 0 bases, there was a span of 14 bases. The CDR3 is made up of 15 amino acids. Germline V lookup: CDR1 SGHKS, CDR2 YYEKEE (reference sequence). The CDR3 DNA reads as TGTGCCAGCGGGCTGCGCGTTTTCTCCTACAATGAGCAGTTCTTC. Translated, it gives CASGLRVFSYNEQFF. Together with reference TRBV5-5 and TRBJ2-1, the CDR3 gives the full variable domain: DAGVTQSPTHLIKTRGQQVTLRCSPISGHKSVSWYQQVLGQGPQFIFQYYEKEERGRGNFPDRFSARQFPNYSSELNVNALLLGDSALYLCASGLRVFSYNEQFFGPGTRLTVL.

This clonotype was seen only once. A clone one base away is much larger, so this may be a read error. The rearrangement links TRBV7-8 to TRBJ2-1; 7 bases map to TRBD2. The CDR3 is made up of 17 amino acids. The V segment lost 4 bases and the J segment 4 bases; nucleotides outside the gene matches: 13. Germline assignment: CDR1 SGHVS and CDR2 FQNEAQ. The CDR3 spells CASSYWGEGRKYNEQFF. The DNA for the CDR3 is TGTGCCAGCAGCTACTGGGGGGAGGGCCGTAAGTACAATGAGCAGTTCTTC.

This clonotype was recorded at least ten times. V gene TRBV7-3 combines with J gene TRBJ2-1; tentatively, D is TRBD1 or TRBD2 (5 bases each). V was shortened by 5 bases and J by 5 bases, with 10 bases between the two germline ends. The CDR3 is 13 residues long. Germline V gene lookup returns CDR1 SGHTA and CDR2 FQGTGA. The CDR3 sequence: CASSTGPDNEQFF. The CDR3 DNA reads TGTGCCAGCAGCACGGGGCCCGACAATGAGCAGTTCTTC.